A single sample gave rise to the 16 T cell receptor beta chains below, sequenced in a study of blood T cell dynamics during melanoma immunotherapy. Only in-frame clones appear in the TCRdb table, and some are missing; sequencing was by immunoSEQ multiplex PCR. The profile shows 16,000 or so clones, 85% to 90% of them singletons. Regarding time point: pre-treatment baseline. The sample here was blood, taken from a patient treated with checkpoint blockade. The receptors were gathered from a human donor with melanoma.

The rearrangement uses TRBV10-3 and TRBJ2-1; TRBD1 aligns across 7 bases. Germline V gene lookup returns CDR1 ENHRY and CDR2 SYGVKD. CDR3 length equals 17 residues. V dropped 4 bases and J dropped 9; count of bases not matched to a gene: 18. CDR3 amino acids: CAISAGRQGGTQSEQFF. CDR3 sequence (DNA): TGTGCCATCAGTGCAGGACGACAGGGTGGAACTCAAAGTGAGCAGTTCTTC.

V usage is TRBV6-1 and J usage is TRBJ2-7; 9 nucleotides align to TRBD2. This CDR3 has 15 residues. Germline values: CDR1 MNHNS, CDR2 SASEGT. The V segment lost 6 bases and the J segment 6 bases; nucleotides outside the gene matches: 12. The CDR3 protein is CASRIAGVKGVEQYF. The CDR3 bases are TGTGCCAGCAGAATAGCGGGGGTGAAAGGAGTCGAGCAGTACTTC.

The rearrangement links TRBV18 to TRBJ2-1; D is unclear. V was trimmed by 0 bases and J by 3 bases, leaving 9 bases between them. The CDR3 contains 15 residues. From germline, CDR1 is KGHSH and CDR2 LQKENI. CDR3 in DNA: TGTGCCAGCTCACCACCGGAGTCCGTCTACAATGAGCAGTTCTTC. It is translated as CASSPPESVYNEQFF.

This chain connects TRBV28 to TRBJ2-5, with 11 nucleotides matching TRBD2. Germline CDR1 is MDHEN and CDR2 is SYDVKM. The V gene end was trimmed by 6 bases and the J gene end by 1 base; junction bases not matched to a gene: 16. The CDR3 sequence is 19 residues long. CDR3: CASRYLAGGRPHFQETQYF. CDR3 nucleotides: TGTGCCAGCAGATATCTAGCGGGGGGCCGCCCGCACTTCCAAGAGACCCAGTACTTC.

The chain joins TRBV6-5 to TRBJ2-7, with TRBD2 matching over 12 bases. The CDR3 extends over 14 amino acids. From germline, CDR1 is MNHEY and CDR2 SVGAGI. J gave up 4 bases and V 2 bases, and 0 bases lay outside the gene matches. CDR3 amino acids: CASSYTSGGYEQYF. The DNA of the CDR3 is TGTGCCAGCAGTTACACTAGCGGGGGGTACGAGCAGTACTTC.

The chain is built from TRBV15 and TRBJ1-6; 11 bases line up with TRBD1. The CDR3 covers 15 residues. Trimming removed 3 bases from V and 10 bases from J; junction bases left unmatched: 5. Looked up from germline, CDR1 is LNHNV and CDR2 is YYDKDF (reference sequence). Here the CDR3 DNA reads TGTGCCACCAGCAGGACGGACAGGGGGCGGTCACCCCTCCACTTT. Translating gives CATSRTDRGRSPLHF.

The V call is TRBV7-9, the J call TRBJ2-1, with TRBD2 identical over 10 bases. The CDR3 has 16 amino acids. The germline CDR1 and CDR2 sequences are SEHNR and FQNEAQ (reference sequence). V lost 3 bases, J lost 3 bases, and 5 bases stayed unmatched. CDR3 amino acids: CASSFKLAGYYNEQFF. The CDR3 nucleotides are TGTGCCAGCAGCTTTAAACTAGCGGGATACTACAATGAGCAGTTCTTC. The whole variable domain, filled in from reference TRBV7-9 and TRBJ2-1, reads DTGVSQNPRHKITKRGQNVTFRCDPISEHNRLYWYRQTLGQGPEFLTYFQNEAQLEKSRLLSDRFSAERPKGSFSTLEIQRTEQGDSAMYLCASSFKLAGYYNEQFFGPGTRLTVL.

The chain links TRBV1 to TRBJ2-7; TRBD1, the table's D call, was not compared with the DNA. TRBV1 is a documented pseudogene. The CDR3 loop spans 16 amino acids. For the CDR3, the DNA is TGCACCAGCAGCCGCCCTTCCGGGACAGGGAGCAACGAGCAGTACTTC. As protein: CTSSRPSGTGSNEQYF.

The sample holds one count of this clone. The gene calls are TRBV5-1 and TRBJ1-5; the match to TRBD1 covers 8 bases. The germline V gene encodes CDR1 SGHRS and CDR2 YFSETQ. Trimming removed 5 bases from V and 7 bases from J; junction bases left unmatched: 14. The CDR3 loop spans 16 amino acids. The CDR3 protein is CASSLGAGGEGQPQHF. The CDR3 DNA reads TGCGCCAGCAGTCTTGGGGCAGGGGGCGAGGGGCAGCCCCAGCATTTT.

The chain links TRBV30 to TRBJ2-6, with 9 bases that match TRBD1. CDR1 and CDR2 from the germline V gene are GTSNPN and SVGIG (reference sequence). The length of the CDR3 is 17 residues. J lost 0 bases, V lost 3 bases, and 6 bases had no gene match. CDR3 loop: CAWSRDRVSSGANVLTF. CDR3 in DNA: TGTGCCTGGAGCCGGGACAGGGTTTCCTCTGGGGCCAACGTCCTGACTTTC. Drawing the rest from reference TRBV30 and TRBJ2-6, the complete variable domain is SQTIHQWPATLVQPVGSPLSLECTVEGTSNPNLYWYRQAAGRGLQLLFYSVGIGQISSEVPQNLSASRPQDRQFILSSKKLLLSDSGFYLCAWSRDRVSSGANVLTFGAGSRLTVL.

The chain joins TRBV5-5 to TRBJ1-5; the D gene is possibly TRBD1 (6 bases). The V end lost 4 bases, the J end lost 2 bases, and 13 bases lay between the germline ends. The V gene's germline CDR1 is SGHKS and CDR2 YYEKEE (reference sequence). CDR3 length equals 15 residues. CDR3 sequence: CASSPNRAGNQPQHF. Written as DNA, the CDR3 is TGTGCCAGCAGCCCTAACAGGGCAGGCAATCAGCCCCAGCATTTT.

As DNA, the CDR3 is TGTGCCAGCAGTGAAGGAAATTATCAGCCCCAGCATTTT. This codes for CASSEGNYQPQHF. V gene TRBV6-1 combines with J gene TRBJ1-5, with D hard to call. The length of the CDR3 is 13 residues. The germline V gene has CDR1 MNHNS and CDR2 SASEGT. Trimming shortened V by 1 base and J by 5 bases, and 6 bases separated the two germline ends.

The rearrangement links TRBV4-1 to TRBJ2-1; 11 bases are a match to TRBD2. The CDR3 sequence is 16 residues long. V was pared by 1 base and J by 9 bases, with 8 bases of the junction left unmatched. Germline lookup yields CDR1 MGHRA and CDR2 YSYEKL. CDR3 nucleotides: TGCGCCAGCAGCCAAGTCGCTAGCGGGGGGTTTGGTGAGCAGTTCTTC. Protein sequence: CASSQVASGGFGEQFF.

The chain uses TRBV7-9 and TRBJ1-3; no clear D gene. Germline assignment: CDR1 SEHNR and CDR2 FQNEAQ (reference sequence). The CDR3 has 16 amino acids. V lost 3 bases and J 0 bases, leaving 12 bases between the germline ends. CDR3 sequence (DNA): TGTGCCAGCAGCTTCAGTCCCAGGATCTCTGGAAACACCATATATTTT. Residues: CASSFSPRISGNTIYF.

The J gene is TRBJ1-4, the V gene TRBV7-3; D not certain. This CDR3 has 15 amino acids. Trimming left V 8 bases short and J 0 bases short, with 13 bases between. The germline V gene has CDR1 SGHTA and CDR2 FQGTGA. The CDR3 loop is CASAFSGATNEKLFF. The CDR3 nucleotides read TGTGCCAGCGCCTTTAGCGGGGCAACTAATGAAAAACTGTTTTTT.

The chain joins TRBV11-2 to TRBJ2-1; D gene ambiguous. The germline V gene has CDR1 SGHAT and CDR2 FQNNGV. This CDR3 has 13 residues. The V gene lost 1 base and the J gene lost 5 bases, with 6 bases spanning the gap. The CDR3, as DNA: TGTGCCAGCAGCTTAGGCAGAAACAATGAGCAGTTCTTC. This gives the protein CASSLGRNNEQFF.